This is a list of T cell receptor beta chains from one sample in a study of blood T cell repertoires in COVID-19. TCRdb keeps only in-frame clones here, not all; method: immunoSEQ multiplex PCR. This sample has some 350,000 clones, with approximately 86% found just once. The sequenced sample was peripheral blood. All receptors derive from a human donor in a cohort sampled during active COVID-19. CDR3s include the opening cysteine and the closing phenylalanine or tryptophan. A D gene is named only where the DNA matches it firmly. Only some rows state a clone size, as once, few, many or a class for expanded clones.

-,-,TRBV2,TRBJ1-2,TGTGCCAGCGGGCTGATAACGGGACTTTATGGCTTC,CASGLITGLYGF
-,-,TRBV19,TRBJ1-5,TGTGCCAGTACAGGGTTGAATCAGCCCCAGCATTTT,CASTGLNQPQHF
-,-,TRBV5-4,TRBJ2-7,TGTGCCAGCAGCTTGGACCGGACAGCCTACGAGCAGTACTTC,CASSLDRTAYEQYF
TRBD1,-,TRBV11-2,TRBJ1-2,TGTGCCAGCAGCTCTCCTGGGACAGACTATGGCTACACCTTC,CASSSPGTDYGYTF
-,-,TRBV28,TRBJ2-6,TGTGCCAGCAGAATCGGGAGCGGGGCCAACGTCCTGACTTTC,CASRIGSGANVLTF
-,-,TRBV5-1,TRBJ2-1,TGCGCCAGCAGCTCTTTTCAACACTTTCCGGGGAGCTCCTACAATGAGCAGTTCTTC,CASSSFQHFPGSSYNEQFF
TRBD1,-,TRBV19,TRBJ2-7,TGTGCCAGTAGTACCACCGGGACAGGGAGCTCCTACGAGCAGTACTTC,CASSTTGTGSSYEQYF
TRBD2,-,TRBV7-9,TRBJ2-7,TGTGCCAGCAGCAAACTAGCGGGAAGCTCCTACGAGCAGTACTTC,CASSKLAGSSYEQYF
-,-,TRBV6-5,TRBJ2-7,TGTGCCAGCATCACACCGGGGGCCTACGAGCAGTACTTC,CASITPGAYEQYF
-,-,TRBV27,TRBJ2-1,TGTGCCAGCAGCCCAGGGGGGAGGCACTCCTACAATGAGCAGTTCTTC,CASSPGGRHSYNEQFF
TRBD1,-,TRBV7-9,TRBJ1-4,TGTGCCAGCAGCCTCCAGGGGGCGACTAATGAAAAACTGTTTTTT,CASSLQGATNEKLFF
TRBD2,-,TRBV10-1,TRBJ2-2,TGCGCCAGCAAGGGCGGGAGCCCCACCGGGGAGCTGTTTTTT,CASKGGSPTGELFF
-,-,TRBV6-1,TRBJ1-1,TGTGCCAGCAGTGACCCCATTAACACTGAAGCTTTCTTT,CASSDPINTEAFF
-,-,TRBV4-1,TRBJ2-1,TGCGCCAGCAGCCAACCAATACACCGGGACCGGGGGACGTACAATGAGCAGTTCTTC,CASSQPIHRDRGTYNEQFF
-,-,TRBV6-2/TRBV6-3,TRBJ2-7,TGTGCCAGCAGTTACAGCCGTCCGGGTTCCGACGAGCAGTACTTC,CASSYSRPGSDEQYF
TRBD2,-,TRBV5-4,TRBJ2-3,TGTGCCAGCAGTACGAGCGGGGGGGCCGGGGATACGCAGTATTTT,CASSTSGGAGDTQYF
-,-,TRBV4-1,TRBJ1-3,TGCGCCAGCAGCCTACACACGGGAAACACCATATATTTT,CASSLHTGNTIYF
-,-,TRBV7-2,TRBJ2-7,TGTGCCAGCAGCTCATTAATTAAGCGGCGATCCACCTACGAGCAGTACTTC,CASSSLIKRRSTYEQYF
TRBD2,-,TRBV11-3,TRBJ2-3,TGTGCCAGCAGCTTATCTCGGGGGGGGCGGCCTGATACGCAGTATTTT,CASSLSRGGRPDTQYF
TRBD1,-,TRBV11-1,TRBJ1-1,TGTGCCAGCTACAGGGGGCAGAACACTGAAGCTTTCTTT,CASYRGQNTEAFF
TRBD2,-,TRBV27,TRBJ2-5,TGTGCCAGCAGTTTATCGGAACTAGCGGGAGGACAAGAGACCCAGTACTTC,CASSLSELAGGQETQYF
-,-,TRBV10-3,TRBJ1-4,TGTGCCTCCGGGCTGGACATTAATGAAAAACTGTTTTTT,CASGLDINEKLFF
-,-,TRBV5-1,TRBJ2-1,TGCGCCAGCAGCTTGGGACAGGGAGGCTACAATGAGCAGTTCTTC,CASSLGQGGYNEQFF
TRBD2,-,TRBV7-3,TRBJ2-1,TGTGCCAGCAGCTTGGGGGGGTACCCCAACAATGAGCAGTTCTTC,CASSLGGYPNNEQFF
-,-,TRBV27,TRBJ2-3,TGTGCCAGCAGTTTACGCGGCCCGGGGACTCCCTCTGGCACGCAGTATTTT,CASSLRGPGTPSGTQYF
TRBD2,-,TRBV7-9,TRBJ2-7,TGTGCCAGCAGCTTCAGCGGGAGGCCTACCTACGAGCAGTACTTC,CASSFSGRPTYEQYF
-,once,TRBV5-1,TRBJ1-2,TGCGCCAGCAAAAACTGGACGGGATTTTATGGCTACACCTTC,CASKNWTGFYGYTF
TRBD2,-,TRBV13,TRBJ2-1,TGTGCCAGCAGCTTAGGGCTAGCGGGAAAGAATGAGCAGTTCTTC,CASSLGLAGKNEQFF
-,-,TRBV5-1,TRBJ1-1,TGCGCCAGCAGCGGCAGGGTTAGAGGTTCTGAAGCTTTCTTT,CASSGRVRGSEAFF
-,-,TRBV2,TRBJ2-7,TGTGCCAGCAGTGGCGGGGCAGGTTTCGAGCAGTACTTC,CASSGGAGFEQYF
TRBD1,-,TRBV19,TRBJ1-5,TGTGCCAGTAGTCCTAGACCGACAGGGATTAGCAATCAGCCCCAGCATTTT,CASSPRPTGISNQPQHF
TRBD2,-,TRBV7-8,TRBJ2-1,TGTGCCAGCAGCCTGTCAAGCGGGGGGTACAATGAGCAGTTCTTC,CASSLSSGGYNEQFF
TRBD1,-,TRBV28,TRBJ1-5,TGTGCCAGCAGTCCCAGGACAGGGACACAGCCCCAGCATTTT,CASSPRTGTQPQHF
TRBD1,once,TRBV2,TRBJ1-2,TGTGCCAGCAGTGACGACAGGGAGCACGGCTACACCTTC,CASSDDREHGYTF
TRBD2,-,TRBV11-3,TRBJ2-7,TGTGCCAGCAGCCCCGGACTAGCCCCCTACGAGCAGTACTTC,CASSPGLAPYEQYF
-,-,TRBV5-4,TRBJ1-2,TGTGCCAGCAGCGAGAGAAGGGGCTCGGGCGGCTACACCTTC,CASSERRGSGGYTF
TRBD1,-,TRBV27,TRBJ2-2,TGTGCCAGCAGTTTTGGGACAGACACCGGGGAGCTGTTTTTT,CASSFGTDTGELFF
-,-,TRBV4-2,TRBJ2-4,TGTGCCAGCAGCCAACAATTAGCGGCTAAAAACATTCAGTACTTC,CASSQQLAAKNIQYF
TRBD1,-,TRBV30,TRBJ2-2,TGTGCCTGGAGTGTAAGCCCGGGACAGGGGCCCCTGGGCACCGGGGAGCTGTTTTTT,CAWSVSPGQGPLGTGELFF